What follows are 15 T cell receptor beta chains derived from one specimen sequenced in a study of OX40 agonist ivuxolimab in advanced cancers. Measured with immunoSEQ multiplex PCR; TCRdb has only the in-frame clones, and not every one. The sample has about 16,000 clones, 75% to 90% seen once. Sequencing used CD4+ or CD8+ T cells sorted from blood, obtained in a trial of the OX40 agonist ivuxolimab. The receptors stem from an adult with an advanced solid tumor such as melanoma, head and neck, liver or kidney cancer.

The chain links TRBV7-3 to TRBJ2-1; 8 nucleotides match TRBD2. Germline CDR1 and CDR2: SGHTA and FQGTGA. The CDR3 has 15 amino acids. The V and J ends lost 5 bases and 4 bases, in that order; junction bases with no gene match: 7. The CDR3 DNA follows: TGTGCCAGCAGCCCCGGGACTAGTCCTTACAATGAGCAGTTCTTC. This encodes CASSPGTSPYNEQFF. Full variable domain (missing parts from reference TRBV7-3 and TRBJ2-1): GAGVSQTPSNKVTEKGKYVELRCDPISGHTALYWYRQSLGQGPEFLIYFQGTGAADDSGLPNDRFFAVRPEGSVSTLKIQRTERGDSAVYLCASSPGTSPYNEQFFGPGTRLTVL.

The chain links TRBV19 to TRBJ1-6, with 7 bases lining up with TRBD1. In germline, CDR1 is LNHDA, CDR2 SQIVND (reference sequence). Trimming cost V 7 bases and J 7 bases; bases outside gene matches: 4. The CDR3 loop spans 13 amino acids. The CDR3 bases are TGTGCCAGTAACAGGGGCGGGAATTCACCCCTCCACTTT. Its translation is CASNRGGNSPLHF.

This chain joins TRBV30 and TRBJ2-5, with unresolved D. This CDR3 spans 13 amino acids. In germline, CDR1 is GTSNPN, CDR2 SVGIG (reference sequence). Trimming left V 1 base short and J 7 bases short, with 13 bases between. The CDR3 protein is CAWSEGDRGTQYF. The CDR3 DNA sequence: TGTGCCTGGAGTGAAGGAGATCGAGGGACCCAGTACTTC.

The chain uses TRBV9 and TRBJ1-2, with a weak D call TRBD1 (5 bases). The CDR3 runs 12 residues. From germline, CDR1 is SGDLS and CDR2 YYNGEE. The V end was cut by 0 bases, the J end by 8 bases, with 8 bases between. CDR3: CASSVVTGGYTF. CDR3 bases: TGTGCCAGCAGCGTAGTCACAGGAGGCTACACCTTC.

The V call is TRBV7-2, the J call TRBJ2-7; the D gene is possibly TRBD2 (5 bases). Trimming removed 2 bases at V and 1 base at J, with 12 bases between. Germline-derived CDR1 and CDR2 are SGHTA and FQGNSA. This CDR3 spans 15 amino acids. The CDR3 coding sequence is TGTGCCAGCAGCTTAATGGGAGATGCGTCCTACGAGCAGTACTTC. Protein sequence: CASSLMGDASYEQYF. Full variable domain (missing parts from reference TRBV7-2 and TRBJ2-7): GAGVSQSPSNKVTEKGKDVELRCDPISGHTALYWYRQSLGQGLEFLIYFQGNSAPDKSGLPSDRFSAERTGGSVSTLTIQRTQQEDSAVYLCASSLMGDASYEQYFGPGTRLTVT.

The rearrangement links TRBV5-1 to TRBJ2-7; 10 bases match TRBD1. Germline lookup yields CDR1 SGHRS and CDR2 YFSETQ. The CDR3 has 14 amino acids. V was pared by 4 bases and J by 3 bases, with 4 bases of the junction left unmatched. The CDR3 here is CASSPGDRGYEQYF. The CDR3 DNA sequence: TGCGCCAGCAGCCCGGGGGACAGGGGCTACGAGCAGTACTTC.

This chain connects TRBV10-3 to TRBJ1-6, with D tentatively TRBD1 (6 bases). V was clipped by 4 bases and J by 9 bases, with 13 bases between them. Looked up from germline, CDR1 is ENHRY and CDR2 is SYGVKD. The CDR3 spans 14 residues. The CDR3 sequence is CAISGTGSSSPLHF. Here the CDR3 DNA reads TGTGCCATCAGTGGTACAGGGTCTAGTTCACCCCTCCACTTT.

The chain has TRBV14 and TRBJ1-4; no clear D gene. This CDR3 is built from 13 residues. Germline-derived CDR1 and CDR2 are SGHDN and FVKESK. V shed 4 bases and J shed 7 bases, with 10 bases lying between them. The CDR3 sequence is CASSLRLSEKLFF. In DNA form, the CDR3 reads TGTGCCAGCAGCCTTCGCCTCAGTGAAAAACTGTTTTTT.

This chain joins TRBV5-4 and TRBJ2-3; D gene uncertain. V was clipped by 5 bases and J by 0 bases, with 10 bases between them. The CDR3 is 14 amino acids. CDR1 is SGHNT, CDR2 YYREEE, per germline (reference sequence). The CDR3, as DNA: TGTGCCAGCAGACTTGGAGAGAGCACAGATACGCAGTATTTT. Its protein is CASRLGESTDTQYF.

This sequence joins TRBV4-3 and TRBJ2-1; TRBD2 is a possible D gene (6 bases). Germline V gene lookup returns CDR1 LGHNA and CDR2 YSLEER. Trimming removed 0 bases from V and 9 bases from J, with 15 bases in between. This CDR3 contains 15 residues. The CDR3 region has the DNA TGCGCCAGCAGCCAAGAGGGTGGGGTGGGGGGTGAGCAGTTCTTC. This codes for CASSQEGGVGGEQFF.

This chain links TRBV19 with TRBJ1-2; no definite D call. With 7 bases removed from V and 4 bases from J, the gap between germline ends came to 16 bases. The germline CDR1 and CDR2 sequences are LNHDA and SQIVND (reference sequence). The CDR3 length is 14 residues. The CDR3 DNA reads as TGTGCCAGTAACCCTCCAGGTCCGTTCTATGGCTACACCTTC. Translating it yields CASNPPGPFYGYTF.

The chain uses TRBV10-1 and TRBJ2-1, with D possibly TRBD1 on 5 matching bases. Trimming cost V 0 bases and J 4 bases, with 7 bases left between them. CDR3 length: 14 residues. Germline CDR1 is WNHNN and CDR2 is SYGVQD (reference sequence). The CDR3 is CASSESYRYNEQFF. The DNA of the CDR3 is TGCGCCAGCAGTGAGTCGTACAGGTACAATGAGCAGTTCTTC.

The chain links TRBV6-5 to TRBJ2-3; tentative D call: TRBD2 (6 bases). The germline CDR1 and CDR2 sequences are MNHEY and SVGAGI. Trimming took off 9 bases at V and 8 bases at J, with 12 bases between the two ends. The CDR3 length is 11 residues. In nucleotides, the CDR3 is TGTGCCAGTTCTACCGGGGGTACGCAGTATTTT. Protein: CASSTGGTQYF.

The chain uses TRBV9 and TRBJ2-1; 9 nucleotides line up with TRBD1. The junction had 4 bases not matched to a gene; V was cut back by 4 bases and J by 5 bases. CDR3 length equals 14 residues. Looked up from germline, CDR1 is SGDLS and CDR2 is YYNGEE. The CDR3, as DNA: TGTGCCAGCAGCCCGGGACAGGGAAACAATGAGCAGTTCTTC. It is translated as CASSPGQGNNEQFF.

The rearrangement uses TRBV6-1 and TRBJ2-7; a possible D gene is TRBD2 (5 bases). The germline V and J ends were trimmed by 2 bases and 6 bases, with 11 bases remaining between them. The CDR3 runs 13 residues. CDR1 is MNHNS, CDR2 SASEGT, per germline. CDR3 in amino acids: CASSEPGIGEQYF. The CDR3 DNA follows: TGTGCCAGCAGTGAACCGGGGATCGGCGAGCAGTACTTC.